This record concerns one T cell receptor (beta chain) sequence. Its antigen is still unknown. Anyone with autoimmune disease history or systemic immunosuppression was excluded. This record comes from a study of OX40 agonist ivuxolimab in advanced cancers. Study at large: The group had a mean age of roughly 56 years, ranged from about 20 to 79, and was just under 85% male. Study-wide results and caveats: With doses of 0.1-3.0 mg/kg, partial responders showed among the lowest clonal expansion.

The CDR3 has 16 amino acids. The V segment lost 1 base and the J segment 5 bases; nucleotides outside the gene matches: 8. Germline V gene sequence: CDR1 SGHDT, CDR2 YYEEEE. Produced via immunoSEQ multiplex PCR; TCRdb's table is partial and in-frame only. The sample shows 25,000 to 40,000 clones, around 87% of them seen only once. This receptor was obtained from an adult with an advanced solid tumor such as melanoma, head and neck, liver or kidney cancer. V is TRBV5-6 and J is TRBJ2-7, with 11 positions matching TRBD2. Sequences were derived from CD4+ or CD8+ T cells sorted from blood, sampled in a trial of the OX40 agonist ivuxolimab. CDR3 bases: TGTGCCAGCAGCTTGACTAGCGGGAGCGTTGGCGACGAGCAGTACTTC. Translation: CASSLTSGSVGDEQYF.